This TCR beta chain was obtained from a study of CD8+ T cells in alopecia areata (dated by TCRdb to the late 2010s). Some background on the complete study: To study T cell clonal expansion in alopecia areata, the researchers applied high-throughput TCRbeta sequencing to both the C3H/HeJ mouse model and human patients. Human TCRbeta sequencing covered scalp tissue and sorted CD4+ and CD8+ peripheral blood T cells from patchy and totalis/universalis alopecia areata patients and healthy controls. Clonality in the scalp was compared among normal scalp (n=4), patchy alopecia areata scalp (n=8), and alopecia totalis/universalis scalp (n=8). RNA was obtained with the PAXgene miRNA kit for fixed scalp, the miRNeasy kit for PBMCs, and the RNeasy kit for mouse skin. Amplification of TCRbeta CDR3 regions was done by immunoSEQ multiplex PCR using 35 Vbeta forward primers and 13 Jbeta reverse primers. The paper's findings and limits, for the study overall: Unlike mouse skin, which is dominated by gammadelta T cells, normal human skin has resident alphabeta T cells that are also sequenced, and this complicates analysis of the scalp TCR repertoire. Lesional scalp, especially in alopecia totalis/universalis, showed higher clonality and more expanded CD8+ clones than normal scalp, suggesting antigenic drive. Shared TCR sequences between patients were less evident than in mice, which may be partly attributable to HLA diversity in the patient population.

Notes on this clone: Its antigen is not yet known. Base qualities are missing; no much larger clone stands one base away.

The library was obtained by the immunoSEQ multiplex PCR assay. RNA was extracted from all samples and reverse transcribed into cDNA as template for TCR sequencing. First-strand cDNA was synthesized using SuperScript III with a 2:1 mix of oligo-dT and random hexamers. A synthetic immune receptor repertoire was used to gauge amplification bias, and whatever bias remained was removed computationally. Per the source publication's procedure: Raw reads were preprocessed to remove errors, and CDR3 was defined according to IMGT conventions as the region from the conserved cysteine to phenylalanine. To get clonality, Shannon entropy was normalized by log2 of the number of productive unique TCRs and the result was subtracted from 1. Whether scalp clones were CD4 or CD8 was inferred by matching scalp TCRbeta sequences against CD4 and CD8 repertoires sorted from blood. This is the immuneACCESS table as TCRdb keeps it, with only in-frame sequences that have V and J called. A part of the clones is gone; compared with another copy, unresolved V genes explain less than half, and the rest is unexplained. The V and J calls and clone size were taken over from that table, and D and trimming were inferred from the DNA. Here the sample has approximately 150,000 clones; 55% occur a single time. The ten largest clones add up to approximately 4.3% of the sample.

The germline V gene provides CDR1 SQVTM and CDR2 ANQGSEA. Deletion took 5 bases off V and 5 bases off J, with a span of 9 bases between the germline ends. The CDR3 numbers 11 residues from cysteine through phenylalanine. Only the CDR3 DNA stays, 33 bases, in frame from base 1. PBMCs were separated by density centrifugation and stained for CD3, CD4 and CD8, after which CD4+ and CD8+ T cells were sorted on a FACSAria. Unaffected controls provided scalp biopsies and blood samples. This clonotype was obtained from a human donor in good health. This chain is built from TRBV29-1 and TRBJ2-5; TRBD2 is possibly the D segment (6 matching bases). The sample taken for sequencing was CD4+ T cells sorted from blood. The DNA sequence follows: TGCAGCGTTTTGGAGGGGGAGACCCAGTACTTC. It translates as CSVLEGETQYF.